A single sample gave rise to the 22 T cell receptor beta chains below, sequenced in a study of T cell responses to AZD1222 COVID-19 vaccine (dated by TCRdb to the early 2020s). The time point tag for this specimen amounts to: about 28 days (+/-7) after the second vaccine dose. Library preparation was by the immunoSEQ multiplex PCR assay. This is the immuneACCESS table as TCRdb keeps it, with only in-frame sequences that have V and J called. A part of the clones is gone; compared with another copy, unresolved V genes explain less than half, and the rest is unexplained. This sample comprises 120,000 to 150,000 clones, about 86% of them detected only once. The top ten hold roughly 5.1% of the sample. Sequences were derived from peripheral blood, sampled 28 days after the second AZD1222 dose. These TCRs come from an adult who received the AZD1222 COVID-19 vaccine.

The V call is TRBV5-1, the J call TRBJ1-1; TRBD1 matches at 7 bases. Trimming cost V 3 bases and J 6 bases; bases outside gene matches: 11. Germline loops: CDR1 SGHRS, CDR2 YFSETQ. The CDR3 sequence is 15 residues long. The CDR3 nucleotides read TGCGCCAGCAGCTCTCCCGGAGGGGGCGGCCCTGAAGCTTTCTTT. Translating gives CASSSPGGGGPEAFF.

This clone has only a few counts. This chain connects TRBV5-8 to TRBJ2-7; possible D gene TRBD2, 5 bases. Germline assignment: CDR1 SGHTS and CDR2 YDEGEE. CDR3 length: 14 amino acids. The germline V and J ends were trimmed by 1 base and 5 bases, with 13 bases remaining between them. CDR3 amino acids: CASSLRRSYDEQYF. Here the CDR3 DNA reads TGTGCCAGCAGCTTGAGGAGGTCCTACGACGAGCAGTACTTC.

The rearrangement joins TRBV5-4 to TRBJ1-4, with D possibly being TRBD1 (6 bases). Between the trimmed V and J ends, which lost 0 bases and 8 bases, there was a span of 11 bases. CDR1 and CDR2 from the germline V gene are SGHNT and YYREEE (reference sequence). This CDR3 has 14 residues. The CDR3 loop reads CASSLEQGVEKLFF. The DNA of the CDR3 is TGTGCCAGCAGCTTGGAACAGGGAGTAGAAAAACTGTTTTTT.

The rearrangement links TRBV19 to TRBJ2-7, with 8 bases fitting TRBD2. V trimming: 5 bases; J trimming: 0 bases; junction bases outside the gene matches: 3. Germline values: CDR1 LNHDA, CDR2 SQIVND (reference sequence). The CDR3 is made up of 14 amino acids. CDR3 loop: CASSAGTSSYEQYF. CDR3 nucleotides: TGTGCCAGTAGTGCTGGGACTAGCTCCTACGAGCAGTACTTC.

DNA for the CDR3: TGTGCCAGCAGTTACAACCCAGGTTCAAATGAAAAACTGTTTTTT. Translation: CASSYNPGSNEKLFF. The chain uses TRBV6-6 and TRBJ1-4; the D is unclear. The CDR3 spans 15 residues. Germline V CDR1 and CDR2: MNHNY, SVGAGI (reference sequence). V was pared by 2 bases and J by 5 bases, with 12 bases between.

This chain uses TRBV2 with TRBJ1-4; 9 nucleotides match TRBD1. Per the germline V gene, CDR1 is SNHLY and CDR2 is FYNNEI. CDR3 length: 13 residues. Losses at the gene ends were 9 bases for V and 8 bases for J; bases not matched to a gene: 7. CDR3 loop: CARSTGGHEKLFF. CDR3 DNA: TGTGCCAGGTCGACAGGGGGGCACGAAAAACTGTTTTTT.

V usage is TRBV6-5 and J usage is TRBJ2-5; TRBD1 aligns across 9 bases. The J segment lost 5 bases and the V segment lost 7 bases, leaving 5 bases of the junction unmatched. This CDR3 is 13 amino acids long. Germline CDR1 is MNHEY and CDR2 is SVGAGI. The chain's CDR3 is CASTRQGGETQYF. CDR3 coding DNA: TGTGCCAGCACCAGACAGGGGGGGGAGACCCAGTACTTC.

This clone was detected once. The CDR3 loop is CASSEEWTDYEQYF. CDR3 nucleotides: TGTGCCAGCAGTGAAGAATGGACAGACTACGAGCAGTACTTC. The chain uses TRBV2 and TRBJ2-7; D is perhaps TRBD1 (6 bases). V gave up 1 base and J gave up 3 bases, with 10 bases separating them. The CDR3 sequence is 14 residues long. CDR1 SNHLY and CDR2 FYNNEI come from the germline V gene.

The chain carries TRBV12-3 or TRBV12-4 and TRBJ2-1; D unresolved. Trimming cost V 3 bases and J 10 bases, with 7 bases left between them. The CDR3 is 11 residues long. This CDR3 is CASSFLWEQFF. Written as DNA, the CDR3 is TGTGCCAGCAGTTTTTTATGGGAGCAGTTCTTC.

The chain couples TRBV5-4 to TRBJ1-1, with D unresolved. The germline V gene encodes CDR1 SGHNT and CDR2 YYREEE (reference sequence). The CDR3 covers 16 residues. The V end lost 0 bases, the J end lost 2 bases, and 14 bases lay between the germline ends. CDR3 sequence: CASSLVLVSSNTEAFF. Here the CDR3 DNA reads TGTGCCAGCAGCTTGGTGTTAGTCAGCAGCAACACTGAAGCTTTCTTT.

CDR3 DNA: TGTGCCAGCAGTTTATTGTTGACTAGCGGCGGCACAGATACGCAGTATTTT. Encoded protein: CASSLLLTSGGTDTQYF. The gene calls are TRBV27 and TRBJ2-3, with 9 positions matching TRBD2. Germline loops: CDR1 MNHEY, CDR2 SMNVEV (reference sequence). V lost 1 base, J lost 1 base, and 6 bases stayed unmatched. The CDR3 extends over 17 amino acids.

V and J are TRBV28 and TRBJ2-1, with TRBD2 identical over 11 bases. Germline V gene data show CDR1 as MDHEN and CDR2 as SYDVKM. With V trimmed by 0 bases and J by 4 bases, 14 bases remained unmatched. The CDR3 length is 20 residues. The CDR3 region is CASSLWGPERTSGLYNEQFF. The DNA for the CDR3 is TGTGCCAGCAGTTTATGGGGGCCGGAGAGGACTAGCGGGTTGTACAATGAGCAGTTCTTC.

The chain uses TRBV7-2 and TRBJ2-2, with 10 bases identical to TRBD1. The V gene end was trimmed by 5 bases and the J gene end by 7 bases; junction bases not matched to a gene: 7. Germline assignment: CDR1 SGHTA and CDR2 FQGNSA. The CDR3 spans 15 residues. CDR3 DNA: TGTGCCAGCAGCCCAATGACAGGGGGCGTCGGGGAGCTGTTTTTT. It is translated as CASSPMTGGVGELFF.

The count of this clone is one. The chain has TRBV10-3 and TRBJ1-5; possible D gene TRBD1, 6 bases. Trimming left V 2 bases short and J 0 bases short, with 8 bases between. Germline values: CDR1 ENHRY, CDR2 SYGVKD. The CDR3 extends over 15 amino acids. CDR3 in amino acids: CAISELTGSNQPQHF. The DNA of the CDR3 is TGTGCCATCAGTGAGCTGACAGGTAGCAATCAGCCCCAGCATTTT.

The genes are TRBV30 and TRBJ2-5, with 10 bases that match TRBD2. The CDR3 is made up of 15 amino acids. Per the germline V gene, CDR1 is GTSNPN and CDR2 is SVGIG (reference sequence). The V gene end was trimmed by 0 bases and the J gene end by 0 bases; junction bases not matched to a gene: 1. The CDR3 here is CAWSVTSGYQETQYF. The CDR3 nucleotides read TGTGCCTGGAGTGTGACTAGCGGGTACCAAGAGACCCAGTACTTC.

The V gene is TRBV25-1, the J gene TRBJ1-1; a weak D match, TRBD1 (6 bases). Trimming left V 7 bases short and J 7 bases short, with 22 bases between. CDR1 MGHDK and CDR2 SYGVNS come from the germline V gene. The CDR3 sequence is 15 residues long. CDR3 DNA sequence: TGTGCCAGCACCTCAAGTCGGGCAGGGGTTAATGAAGCTTTCTTT. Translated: CASTSSRAGVNEAFF.

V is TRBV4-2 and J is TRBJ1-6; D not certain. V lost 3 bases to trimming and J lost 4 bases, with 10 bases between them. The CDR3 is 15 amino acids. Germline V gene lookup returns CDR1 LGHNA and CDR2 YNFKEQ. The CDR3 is CASSQKQSYNSPLHF. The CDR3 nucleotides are TGTGCCAGCAGCCAGAAACAGTCTTATAATTCACCCCTCCACTTT.

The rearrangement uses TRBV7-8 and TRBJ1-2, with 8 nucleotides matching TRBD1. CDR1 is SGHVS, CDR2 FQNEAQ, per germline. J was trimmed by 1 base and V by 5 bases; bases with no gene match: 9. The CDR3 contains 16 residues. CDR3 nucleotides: TGTGCCAGCAGCGAGACGACAGGGGAGTTTAACTATGGCTACACCTTC. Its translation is CASSETTGEFNYGYTF.

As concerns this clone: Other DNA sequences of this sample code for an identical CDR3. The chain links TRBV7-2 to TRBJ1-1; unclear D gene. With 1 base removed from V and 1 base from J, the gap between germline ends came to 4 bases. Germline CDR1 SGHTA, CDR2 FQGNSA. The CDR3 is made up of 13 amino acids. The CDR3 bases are TGTGCCAGCAGCTTAGATAGGAACACTGAAGCTTTCTTT. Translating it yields CASSLDRNTEAFF.

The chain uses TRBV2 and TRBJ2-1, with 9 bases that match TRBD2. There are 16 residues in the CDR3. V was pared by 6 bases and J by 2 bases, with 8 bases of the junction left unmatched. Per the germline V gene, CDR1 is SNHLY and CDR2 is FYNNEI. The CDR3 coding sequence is TGTGCCAGCAGGGAGACCCTAGCGGGGCCCTACAATGAGCAGTTCTTC. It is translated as CASRETLAGPYNEQFF. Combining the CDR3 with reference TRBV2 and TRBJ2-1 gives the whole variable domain EPEVTQTPSHQVTQMGQEVILRCVPISNHLYFYWYRQILGQKVEFLVSFYNNEISEKSEIFDDQFSVERPDGSNFTLKIRSTKLEDSAMYFCASRETLAGPYNEQFFGPGTRLTVL.

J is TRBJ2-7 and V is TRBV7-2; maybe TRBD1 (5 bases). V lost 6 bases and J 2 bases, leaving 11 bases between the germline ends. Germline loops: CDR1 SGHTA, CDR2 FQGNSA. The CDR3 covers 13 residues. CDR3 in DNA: TGTGCCAGCAGTTCAGGGTTTCCCTACGAGCAGTACTTC. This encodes CASSSGFPYEQYF.

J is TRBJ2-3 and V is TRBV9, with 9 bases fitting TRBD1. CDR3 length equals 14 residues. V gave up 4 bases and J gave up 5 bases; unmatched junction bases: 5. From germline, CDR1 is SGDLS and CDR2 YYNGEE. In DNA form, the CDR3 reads TGTGCCAGCAGCACTACAGGGGGCCTAGATACGCAGTATTTT. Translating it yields CASSTTGGLDTQYF.